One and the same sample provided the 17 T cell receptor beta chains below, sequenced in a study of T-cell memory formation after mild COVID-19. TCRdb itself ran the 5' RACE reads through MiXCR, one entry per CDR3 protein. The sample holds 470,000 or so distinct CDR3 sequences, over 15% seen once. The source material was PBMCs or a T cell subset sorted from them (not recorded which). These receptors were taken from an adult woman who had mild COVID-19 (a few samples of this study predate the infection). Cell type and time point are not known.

DNA of the CDR3: TGCGCCAGCAGCTTGGGACAGGGGGCAACCGGGGAGCTGTTTTTT. It encodes CASSLGQGATGELFF. This chain uses TRBV5-1 with TRBJ2-2, with TRBD1 matching over 10 bases. V trimming: 0 bases; J trimming: 5 bases; junction bases outside the gene matches: 1. CDR1 SGHRS and CDR2 YFSETQ come from the germline V gene. The CDR3 contains 15 residues.

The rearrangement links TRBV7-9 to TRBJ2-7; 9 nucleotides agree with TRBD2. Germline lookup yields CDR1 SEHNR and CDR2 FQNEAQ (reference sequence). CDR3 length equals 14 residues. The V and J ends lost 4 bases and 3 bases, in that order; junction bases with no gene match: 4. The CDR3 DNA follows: TGTGCCAGCAGCTCTAGCGGGGACATCTACGAGCAGTACTTC. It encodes CASSSSGDIYEQYF.

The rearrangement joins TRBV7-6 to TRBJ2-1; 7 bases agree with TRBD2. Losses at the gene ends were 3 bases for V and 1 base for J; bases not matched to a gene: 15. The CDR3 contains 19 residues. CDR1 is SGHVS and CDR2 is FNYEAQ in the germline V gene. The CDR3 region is CASSLYRGDLLRSYNEQFF. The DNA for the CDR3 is TGTGCCAGCAGCTTGTATCGGGGGGACCTCCTTCGGTCCTACAATGAGCAGTTCTTC. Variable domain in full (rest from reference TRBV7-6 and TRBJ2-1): GAGVSQSPRYKVTKRGQDVALRCDPISGHVSLYWYRQALGQGPEFLTYFNYEAQQDKSGLPNDRFSAERPEGSISTLTIQRTEQRDSAMYRCASSLYRGDLLRSYNEQFFGPGTRLTVL.

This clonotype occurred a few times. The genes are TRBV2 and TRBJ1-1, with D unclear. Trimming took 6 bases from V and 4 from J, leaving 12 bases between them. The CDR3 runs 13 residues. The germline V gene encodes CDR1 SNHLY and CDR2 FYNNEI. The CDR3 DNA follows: TGTGCCAGCAGGATGGGAGGAAGCACTGAAGCTTTCTTT. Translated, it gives CASRMGGSTEAFF.

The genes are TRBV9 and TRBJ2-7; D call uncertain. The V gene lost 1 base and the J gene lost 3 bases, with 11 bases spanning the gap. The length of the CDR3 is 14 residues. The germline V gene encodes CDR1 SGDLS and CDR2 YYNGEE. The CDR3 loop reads CASSVSATNYEQYF. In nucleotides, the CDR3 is TGTGCCAGCAGCGTATCAGCGACGAACTACGAGCAGTACTTC.

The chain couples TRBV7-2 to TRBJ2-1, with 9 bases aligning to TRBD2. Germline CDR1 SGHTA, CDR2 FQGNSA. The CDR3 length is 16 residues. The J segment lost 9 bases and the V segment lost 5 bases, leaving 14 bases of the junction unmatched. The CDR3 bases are TGTGCCAGCAGCCCAACGGGGCGGGAGGGCCGTAGTGAGCAGTTCTTC. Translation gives CASSPTGREGRSEQFF.

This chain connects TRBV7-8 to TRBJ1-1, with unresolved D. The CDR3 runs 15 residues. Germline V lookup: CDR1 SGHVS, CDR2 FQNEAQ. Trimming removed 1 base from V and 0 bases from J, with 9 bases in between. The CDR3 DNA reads TGTGCCAGCAGCTTAGGCGGCTACATGAACACTGAAGCTTTCTTT. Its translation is CASSLGGYMNTEAFF.

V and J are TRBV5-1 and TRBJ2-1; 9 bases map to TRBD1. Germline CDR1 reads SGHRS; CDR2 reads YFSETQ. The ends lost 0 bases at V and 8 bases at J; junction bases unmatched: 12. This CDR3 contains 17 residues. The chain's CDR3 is CASSLAPGQGLYDEQFF. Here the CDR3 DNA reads TGCGCCAGCAGCTTGGCCCCCGGACAGGGGCTGTACGATGAGCAGTTCTTC.

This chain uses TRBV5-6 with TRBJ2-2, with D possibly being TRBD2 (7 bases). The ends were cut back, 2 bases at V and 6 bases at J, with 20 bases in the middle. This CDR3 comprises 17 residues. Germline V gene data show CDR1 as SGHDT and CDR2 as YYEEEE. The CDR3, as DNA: TGTGCCAGCAGCTTTGGACAGTGGCGGGGGCCCGCCGGGGAGCTGTTTTTT. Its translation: CASSFGQWRGPAGELFF. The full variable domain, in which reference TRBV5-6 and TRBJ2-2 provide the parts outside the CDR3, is DAGVTQSPTHLIKTRGQQVTLRCSPKSGHDTVSWYQQALGQGPQFIFQYYEEEERQRGNFPDRFSGHQFPNYSSELNVNALLLGDSALYLCASSFGQWRGPAGELFFGEGSRLTVL.

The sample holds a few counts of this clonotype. Written as DNA, the CDR3 is TGTGCCAGTAGTATAGGACGGGGGGCTACAGATACGCAGTATTTT. It is translated as CASSIGRGATDTQYF. V and J are TRBV19 and TRBJ2-3, with D perhaps matching TRBD2 (7 bases). The CDR3 runs to 15 residues. Per germline, CDR1 LNHDA and CDR2 SQIVND (reference sequence). Deletions cut 1 base from V and 3 bases from J, with 11 bases between.

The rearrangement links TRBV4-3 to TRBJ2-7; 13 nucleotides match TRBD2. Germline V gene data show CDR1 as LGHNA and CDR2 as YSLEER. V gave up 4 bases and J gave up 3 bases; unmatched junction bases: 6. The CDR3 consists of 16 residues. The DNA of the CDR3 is TGCGCCAGCAGCCTCGGGACTAGCGGGGTCCTCTACGAGCAGTACTTC. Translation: CASSLGTSGVLYEQYF.

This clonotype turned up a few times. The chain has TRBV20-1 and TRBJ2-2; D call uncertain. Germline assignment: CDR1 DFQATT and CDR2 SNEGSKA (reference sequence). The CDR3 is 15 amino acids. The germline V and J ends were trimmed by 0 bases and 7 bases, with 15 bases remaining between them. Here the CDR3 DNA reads TGCAGTGCTAGAGATACCGGCGCCCGCATCGGGGAGCTGTTTTTT. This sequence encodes CSARDTGARIGELFF.

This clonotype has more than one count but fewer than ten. The CDR3 region is CASSLGQGYNSPLHF. CDR3 sequence (DNA): TGTGCCAGCAGTCTCGGACAGGGCTATAATTCACCCCTCCACTTT. The rearrangement joins TRBV12-3 or TRBV12-4 to TRBJ1-6, with TRBD1 matching 8 bases. Germline trimming cut 5 bases from V and 3 bases from J; bases unmatched to any gene: 3. The CDR3 is 15 amino acids.

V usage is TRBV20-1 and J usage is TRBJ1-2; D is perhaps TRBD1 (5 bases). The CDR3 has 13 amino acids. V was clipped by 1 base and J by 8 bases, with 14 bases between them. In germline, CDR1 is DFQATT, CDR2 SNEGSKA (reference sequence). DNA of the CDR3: TGCAGTGCTAGAGCAAGGGACCGGCCCGGCTACACCTTC. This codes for CSARARDRPGYTF.

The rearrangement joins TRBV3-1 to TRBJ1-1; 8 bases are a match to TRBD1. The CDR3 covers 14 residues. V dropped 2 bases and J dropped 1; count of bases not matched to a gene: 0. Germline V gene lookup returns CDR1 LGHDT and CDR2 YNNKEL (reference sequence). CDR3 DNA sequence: TGTGCCAGCAGCCAACAGGGGGCGAACACTGAAGCTTTCTTT. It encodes CASSQQGANTEAFF. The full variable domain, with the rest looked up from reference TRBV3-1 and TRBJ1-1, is DTAVSQTPKYLVTQMGNDKSIKCEQNLGHDTMYWYKQDSKKFLKIMFSYNNKELIINETVPNRFSPKSPDKAHLNLHINSLELGDSAVYFCASSQQGANTEAFFGQGTRLTVV.

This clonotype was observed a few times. In DNA, the CDR3 is TGTGCCAGCAGCCCGATAGCGGGGGGGGCGGGAGATACGCAGTATTTT. The encoded protein is CASSPIAGGAGDTQYF. The gene calls are TRBV11-2 and TRBJ2-3; TRBD2 matches at 11 bases. V shed 5 bases, J shed 5 bases, and the junction held 9 bases outside the gene matches. The CDR3 extends over 16 amino acids. CDR1 is SGHAT, CDR2 FQNNGV, per germline.

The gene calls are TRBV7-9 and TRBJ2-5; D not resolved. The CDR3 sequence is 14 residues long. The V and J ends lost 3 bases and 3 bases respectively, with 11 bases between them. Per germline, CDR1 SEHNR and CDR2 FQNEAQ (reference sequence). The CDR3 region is CASSFMDAEETQYF. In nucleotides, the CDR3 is TGTGCCAGCAGCTTCATGGACGCAGAAGAGACCCAGTACTTC.